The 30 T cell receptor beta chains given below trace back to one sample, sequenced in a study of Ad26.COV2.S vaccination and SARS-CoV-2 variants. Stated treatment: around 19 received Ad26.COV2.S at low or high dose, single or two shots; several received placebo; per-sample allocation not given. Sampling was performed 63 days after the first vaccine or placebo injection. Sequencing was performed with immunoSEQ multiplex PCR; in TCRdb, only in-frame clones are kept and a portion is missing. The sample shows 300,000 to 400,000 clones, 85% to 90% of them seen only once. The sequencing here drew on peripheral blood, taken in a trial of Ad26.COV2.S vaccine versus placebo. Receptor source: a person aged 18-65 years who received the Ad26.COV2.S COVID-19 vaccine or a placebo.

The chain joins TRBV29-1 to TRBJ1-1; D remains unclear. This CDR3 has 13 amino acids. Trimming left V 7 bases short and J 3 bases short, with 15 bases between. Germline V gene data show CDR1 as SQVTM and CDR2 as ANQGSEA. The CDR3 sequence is CSADLFEDTEAFF. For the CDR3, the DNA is TGCAGCGCCGACCTTTTCGAGGACACTGAAGCTTTCTTT. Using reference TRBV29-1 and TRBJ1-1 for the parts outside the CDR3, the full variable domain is SAVISQKPSRDICQRGTSLTIQCQVDSQVTMMFWYRQQPGQSLTLIATANQGSEATYESGFVIDKFPISRPNLTFSTLTVSNMSPEDSSIYLCSADLFEDTEAFFGQGTRLTVV.

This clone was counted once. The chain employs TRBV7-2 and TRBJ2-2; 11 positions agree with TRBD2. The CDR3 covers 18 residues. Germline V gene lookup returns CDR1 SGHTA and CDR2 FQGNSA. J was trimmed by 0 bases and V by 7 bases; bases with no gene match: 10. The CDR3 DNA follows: TGTGCCAGCACTCAACTAGCGGGGGTTATCGCGAACACCGGGGAGCTGTTTTTT. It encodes CASTQLAGVIANTGELFF.

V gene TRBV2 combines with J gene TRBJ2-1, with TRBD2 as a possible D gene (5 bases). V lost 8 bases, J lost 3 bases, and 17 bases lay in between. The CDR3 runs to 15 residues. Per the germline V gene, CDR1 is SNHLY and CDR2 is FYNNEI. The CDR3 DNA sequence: TGTGCCAGCCTCAGAGGGAGCGGTTACTACAATGAGCAGTTCTTC. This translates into CASLRGSGYYNEQFF.

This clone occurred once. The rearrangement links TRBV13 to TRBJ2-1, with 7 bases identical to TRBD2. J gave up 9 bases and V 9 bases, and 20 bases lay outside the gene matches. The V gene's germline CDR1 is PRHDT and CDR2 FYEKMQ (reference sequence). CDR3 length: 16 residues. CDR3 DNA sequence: TGTGCCAGTAAAATGGGAGGGCAGGGAGGAAGGATTGAGCAGTTCTTC. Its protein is CASKMGGQGGRIEQFF.

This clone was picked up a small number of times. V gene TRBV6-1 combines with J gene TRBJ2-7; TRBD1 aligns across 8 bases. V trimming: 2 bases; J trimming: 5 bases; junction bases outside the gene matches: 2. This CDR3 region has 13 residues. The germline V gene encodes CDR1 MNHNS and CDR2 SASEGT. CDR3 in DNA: TGTGCCAGCAGTGAAAACAGGGGGAACGAGCAGTACGTC. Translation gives CASSENRGNEQYV.

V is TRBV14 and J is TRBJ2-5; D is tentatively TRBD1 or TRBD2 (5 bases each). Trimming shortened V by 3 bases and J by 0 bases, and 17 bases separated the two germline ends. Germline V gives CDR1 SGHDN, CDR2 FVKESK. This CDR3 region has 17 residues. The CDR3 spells CASSQVQGRSDQETQYF. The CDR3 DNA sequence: TGTGCCAGCAGCCAGGTGCAGGGACGATCGGACCAAGAGACCCAGTACTTC.

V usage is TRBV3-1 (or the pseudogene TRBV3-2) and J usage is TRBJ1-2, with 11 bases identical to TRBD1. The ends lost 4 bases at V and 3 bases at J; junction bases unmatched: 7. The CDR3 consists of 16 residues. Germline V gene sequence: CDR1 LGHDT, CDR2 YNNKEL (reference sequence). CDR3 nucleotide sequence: TGTGCCAGCAGCCCAGCCCGGACAGGGGGCGACTATGGCTACACCTTC. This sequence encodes CASSPARTGGDYGYTF.

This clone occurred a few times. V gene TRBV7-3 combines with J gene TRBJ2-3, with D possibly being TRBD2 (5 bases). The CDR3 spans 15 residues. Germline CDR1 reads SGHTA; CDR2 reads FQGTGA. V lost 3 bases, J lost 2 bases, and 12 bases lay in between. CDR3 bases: TGTGCCAGCAGCTTGGACGGACTGCCCACAGATACGCAGTATTTT. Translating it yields CASSLDGLPTDTQYF.

CDR3 loop: CASSLRGGANEKLFF. In nucleotides, the CDR3 is TGTGCCAGCAGCTTGAGAGGGGGAGCTAATGAAAAACTGTTTTTT. This chain connects TRBV5-4 to TRBJ1-4; the D gene is possibly TRBD1 (6 bases). CDR1 and CDR2 (germline): SGHNT, YYREEE (reference sequence). The CDR3 extends over 15 amino acids. Trimming stripped 1 base from V and 3 bases from J, with 10 bases between.

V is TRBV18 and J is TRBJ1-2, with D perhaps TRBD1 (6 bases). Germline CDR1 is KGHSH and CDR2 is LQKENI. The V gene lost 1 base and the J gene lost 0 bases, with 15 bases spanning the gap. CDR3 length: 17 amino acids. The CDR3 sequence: CASSPLGGRTANYGYTF. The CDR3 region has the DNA TGTGCCAGCTCACCACTCGGAGGGAGGACAGCTAACTATGGCTACACCTTC. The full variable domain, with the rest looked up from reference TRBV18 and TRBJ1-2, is NAGVMQNPRHLVRRRGQEARLRCSPMKGHSHVYWYRQLPEEGLKFMVYLQKENIIDESGMPKERFSAEFPKEGPSILRIQQVVRGDSAAYFCASSPLGGRTANYGYTFGSGTRLTVV.

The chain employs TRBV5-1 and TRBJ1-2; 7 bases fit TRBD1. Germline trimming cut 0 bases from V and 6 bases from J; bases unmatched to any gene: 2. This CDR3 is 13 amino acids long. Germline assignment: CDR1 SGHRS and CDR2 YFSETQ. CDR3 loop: CASSLAGTDGYTF. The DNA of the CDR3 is TGCGCCAGCAGCTTGGCTGGGACAGATGGCTACACCTTC.

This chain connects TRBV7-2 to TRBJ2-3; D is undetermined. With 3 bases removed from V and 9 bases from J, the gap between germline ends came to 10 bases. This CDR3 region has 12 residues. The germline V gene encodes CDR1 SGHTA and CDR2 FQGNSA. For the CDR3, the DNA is TGTGCCAGCAGCTTGTCCTTGTACACGCAGTATTTT. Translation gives CASSLSLYTQYF.

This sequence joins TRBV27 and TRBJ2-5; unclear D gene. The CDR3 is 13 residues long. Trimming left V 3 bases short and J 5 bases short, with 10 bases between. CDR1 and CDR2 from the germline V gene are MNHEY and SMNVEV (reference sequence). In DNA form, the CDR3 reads TGTGCCAGCAGTTTCTCCCTTGATGAGACCCAGTACTTC. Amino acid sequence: CASSFSLDETQYF.

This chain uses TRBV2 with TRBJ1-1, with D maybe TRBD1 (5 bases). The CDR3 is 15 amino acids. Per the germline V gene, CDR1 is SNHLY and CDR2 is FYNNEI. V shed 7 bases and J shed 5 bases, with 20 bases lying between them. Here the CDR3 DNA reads TGTGCCAGCAAAGGTGGGCAGGGCAAGGGGACTGAAGCTTTCTTT. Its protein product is CASKGGQGKGTEAFF.

The CDR3 loop is CASSPGVAGGNEQFF. The DNA of the CDR3 is TGTGCCAGCAGCCCAGGGGTAGCGGGGGGGAATGAGCAGTTCTTC. V gene TRBV25-1 combines with J gene TRBJ2-1, with 11 bases fitting TRBD2. CDR1 is MGHDK and CDR2 is SYGVNS in the germline V gene. V was pared by 6 bases and J by 7 bases, with 8 bases of the junction left unmatched. This CDR3 has 15 amino acids.

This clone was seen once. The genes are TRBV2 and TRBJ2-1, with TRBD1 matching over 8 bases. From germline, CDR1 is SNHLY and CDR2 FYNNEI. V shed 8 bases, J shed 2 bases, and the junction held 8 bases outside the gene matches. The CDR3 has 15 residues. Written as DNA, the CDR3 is TGTGCCAGCTCTATCGACAGGGGAACCTACAATGAGCAGTTCTTC. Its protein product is CASSIDRGTYNEQFF.

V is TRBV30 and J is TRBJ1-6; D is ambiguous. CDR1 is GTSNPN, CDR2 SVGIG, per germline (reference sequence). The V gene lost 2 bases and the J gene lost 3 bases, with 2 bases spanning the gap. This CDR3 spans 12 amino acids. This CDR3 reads CAWSNYNSPLHF. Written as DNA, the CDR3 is TGTGCCTGGAGTAACTATAATTCACCCCTCCACTTT. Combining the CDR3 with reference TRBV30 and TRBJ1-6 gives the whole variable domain SQTIHQWPATLVQPVGSPLSLECTVEGTSNPNLYWYRQAAGRGLQLLFYSVGIGQISSEVPQNLSASRPQDRQFILSSKKLLLSDSGFYLCAWSNYNSPLHFGNGTRLTVT.

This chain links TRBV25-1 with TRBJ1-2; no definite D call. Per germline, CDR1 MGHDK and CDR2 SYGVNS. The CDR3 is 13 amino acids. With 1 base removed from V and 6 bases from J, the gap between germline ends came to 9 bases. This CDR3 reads CASSELKAHGYTF. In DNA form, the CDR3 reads TGTGCCAGCAGTGAATTGAAGGCTCATGGCTACACCTTC.

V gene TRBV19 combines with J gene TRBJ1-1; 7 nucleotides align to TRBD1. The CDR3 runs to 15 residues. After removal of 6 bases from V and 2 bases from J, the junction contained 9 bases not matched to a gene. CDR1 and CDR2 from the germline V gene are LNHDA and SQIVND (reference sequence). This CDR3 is CASSPTGTANTEAFF. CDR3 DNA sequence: TGTGCCAGTAGCCCAACGGGGACAGCTAACACTGAAGCTTTCTTT.

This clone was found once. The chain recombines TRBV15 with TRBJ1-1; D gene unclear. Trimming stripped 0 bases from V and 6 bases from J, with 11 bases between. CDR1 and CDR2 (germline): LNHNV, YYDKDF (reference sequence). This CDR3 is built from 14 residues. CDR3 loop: CATSRDWQEAEAFF. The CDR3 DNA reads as TGTGCCACCAGCAGAGATTGGCAGGAAGCTGAAGCTTTCTTT.

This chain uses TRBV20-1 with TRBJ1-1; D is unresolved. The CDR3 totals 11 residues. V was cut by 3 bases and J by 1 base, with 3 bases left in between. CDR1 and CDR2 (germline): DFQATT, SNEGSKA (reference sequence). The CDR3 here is CSASTNTEAFF. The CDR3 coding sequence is TGCAGTGCTAGTACGAACACTGAAGCTTTCTTT.

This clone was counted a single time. The CDR3 sequence: CASSPLAGGLGTQYF. The CDR3 bases are TGTGCCAGCAGCCCACTAGCGGGAGGCCTGGGGACCCAGTACTTC. The chain links TRBV13 to TRBJ2-5; 12 nucleotides agree with TRBD2. V was pared by 5 bases and J by 7 bases, with 8 bases of the junction left unmatched. The CDR3 sequence is 15 residues long. Germline CDR1 PRHDT, CDR2 FYEKMQ (reference sequence).

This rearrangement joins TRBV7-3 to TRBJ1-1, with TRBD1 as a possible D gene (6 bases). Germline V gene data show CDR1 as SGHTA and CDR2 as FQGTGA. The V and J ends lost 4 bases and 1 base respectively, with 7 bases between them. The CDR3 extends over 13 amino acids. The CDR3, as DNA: TGTGCCAGCAGCTCAGGGGCGAACACTGAAGCTTTCTTT. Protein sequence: CASSSGANTEAFF.

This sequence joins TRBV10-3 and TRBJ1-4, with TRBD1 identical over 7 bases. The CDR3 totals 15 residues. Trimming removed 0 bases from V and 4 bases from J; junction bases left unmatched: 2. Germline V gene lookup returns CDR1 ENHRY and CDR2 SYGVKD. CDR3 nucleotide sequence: TGTGCCATCAGTGAGTCGACAGGGTATAATGAAAAACTGTTTTTT. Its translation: CAISESTGYNEKLFF.

In nucleotides, the CDR3 is TGTGCCAGCTCATCCACCCGGGGGGGTATGAACACTGAAGCTTTCTTT. Translation gives CASSSTRGGMNTEAFF. The chain combines TRBV18 with TRBJ1-1, with a possible D match to TRBD1 (5 bases). Germline CDR1 and CDR2: KGHSH and LQKENI. V was pared by 5 bases and J by 0 bases, with 16 bases between. The CDR3 length is 16 residues.

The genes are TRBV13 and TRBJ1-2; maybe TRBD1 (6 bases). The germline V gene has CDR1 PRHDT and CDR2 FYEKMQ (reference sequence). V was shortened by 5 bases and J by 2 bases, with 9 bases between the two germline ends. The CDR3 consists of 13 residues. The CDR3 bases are TGTGCCAGCAGCCAAGGGACAAACTATGGCTACACCTTC. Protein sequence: CASSQGTNYGYTF.

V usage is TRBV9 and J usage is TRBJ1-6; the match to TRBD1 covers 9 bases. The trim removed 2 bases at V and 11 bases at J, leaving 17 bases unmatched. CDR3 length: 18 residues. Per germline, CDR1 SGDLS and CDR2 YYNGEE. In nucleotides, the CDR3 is TGTGCCAGCAGCGTGGGACAGGGCGTTGGACCGAAGGGGACACCCCTCCACTTT. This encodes CASSVGQGVGPKGTPLHF.

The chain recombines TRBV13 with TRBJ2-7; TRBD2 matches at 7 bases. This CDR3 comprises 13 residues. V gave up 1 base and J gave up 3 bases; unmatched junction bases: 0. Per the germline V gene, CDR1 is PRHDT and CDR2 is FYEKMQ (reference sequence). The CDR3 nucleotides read TGTGCCAGCAGCTTAGCGGGGGGCTACGAGCAGTACGTC. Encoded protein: CASSLAGGYEQYV.

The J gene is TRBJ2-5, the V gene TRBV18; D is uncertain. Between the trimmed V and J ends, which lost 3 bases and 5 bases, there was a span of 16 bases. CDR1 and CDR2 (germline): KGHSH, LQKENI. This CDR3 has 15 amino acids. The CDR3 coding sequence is TGTGCCAGCTCACCCGCTTCTGTCCTCAAGGAGACCCAGTACTTC. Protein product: CASSPASVLKETQYF.

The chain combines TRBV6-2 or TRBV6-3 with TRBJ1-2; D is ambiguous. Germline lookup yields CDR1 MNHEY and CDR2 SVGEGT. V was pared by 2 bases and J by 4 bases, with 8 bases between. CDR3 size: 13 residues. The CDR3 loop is CASSYRRPYGYTF. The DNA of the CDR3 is TGTGCCAGCAGTTACCGTCGACCCTATGGCTACACCTTC.